This TCR beta chain was obtained from a study of sequential checkpoint blockade in melanoma. Study in general: Patients were randomized 1:1 to nivolumab-then-ipilimumab or ipilimumab-then-nivolumab first-line. After both sequences, patients received maintenance nivolumab.

As to treatment: randomized to nivolumab then ipilimumab (arm A) or the reverse (arm B). No patient had prior DNA-damaging chemotherapy. From thawed PBMCs, live CD3+CD8+ cells negative for CD19 and CD56 were sorted. Only in-frame clones appear in the TCRdb table, and some are missing; sequencing was by immunoSEQ multiplex PCR. Altogether some 9,400 clones are present, around 66% being singletons, with the ten largest covering approximately 25%. In germline, CDR1 is SGDLS, CDR2 YYNGEE. CDR3 length equals 14 residues. V was clipped by 0 bases and J by 6 bases; unmatched bases: 2. The TCR was taken from a human donor with melanoma. This sample comprised CD8+ T cells sorted from blood (inferred from file names), obtained from a patient given nivolumab and ipilimumab in sequence. The chain links TRBV9 to TRBJ2-3; 9 nucleotides align to TRBD1. CDR3: CASSVDRGHDTQYF. The CDR3, as DNA: TGTGCCAGCAGCGTAGACAGGGGGCATGATACGCAGTATTTT.